The present T cell receptor (beta chain) was sequenced within a study of lymphopenia after photon versus proton radiotherapy. Whole-study findings and limits: After the lymphocyte nadir, photon-treated repertoires showed oligoclonal expansion, especially of CD8+ Temra cells. Survival link was tested only in deceased patients; proton benefit remains a possibility. A bigger post-nadir fall in TCR diversity correlated inversely with survival time in deceased patients.

About this clone: What it binds is not known.

This CDR3 region has 16 residues. Germline V CDR1 and CDR2: LGHNA, YSLEER. V lost 0 bases and J lost 4; bases outside the gene matches: 8. Generated by immunoSEQ multiplex PCR, the TCRdb table keeps only in-frame clones and is missing some. Found here are tens of thousands of clones, roughly 89% of them singletons; the top ten hold 8.5% to 14%. The chain combines TRBV4-3 with TRBJ1-1; 7 bases agree with TRBD1. The TCR sequence derives from a man older than 75 with esophageal cancer. The sequencing here drew on peripheral blood, taken from a patient treated with proton-based radiotherapy. DNA for the CDR3: TGCGCCAGCAGCCAAGACCGCACAGGGGTAGGCACTGAAGCTTTCTTT. Encoded protein: CASSQDRTGVGTEAFF.